This T cell receptor beta chain was sequenced for a study of shared clonotypes between healthy human individuals. Study-level points and caveats: Generation probabilities were higher for clonotypes shared across all four sorted-subset donors than for unshared ones.

Germline values: CDR1 SGHRS, CDR2 YFSETQ. CDR3 length equals 14 residues. The J segment lost 5 bases and the V segment lost 2 bases, leaving 5 bases of the junction unmatched. Turning to this clone: What it binds is unknown.

Samples underwent the assay at deep level. Libraries were prepared by immunoSEQ multiplex PCR; TCRdb keeps only in-frame clonotypes and omits some of them. This sample has some 2,500,000 clones, with around 90% found just once. Sequences were obtained from naive CD4+ T cells from PBMCs. Subset here: CD45RA+ positively selected. The receptor comes from a young man in good health. Some clones in this sample may be carry-over from other donors' samples. This sequence joins TRBV5-1 and TRBJ2-3, with 7 bases lining up with TRBD1. CDR3 loop: CASSFRTGLDTQYF. CDR3 in DNA: TGCGCCAGCAGCTTCCGGACAGGACTAGATACGCAGTATTTT.